These 10 T cell receptor beta chains were sequenced from one sample in a study of T cell repertoires in cytomegalovirus infection. The antigens these receptors bind are not known. MiXCR, run by TCRdb on the reads, gives a single entry per CDR3 protein. The repertoire holds 300,000 to 400,000 distinct CDR3 sequences, with almost 30% as singletons. This sample comprised cultured PBMCs, obtained from culture after CMV antigen stimulation. Receptors originate from a human donor in good health (CMV status not recorded). Some clones in this sample may be carry-over from other donors' samples.

The sample holds many counts of this clonotype. The J gene is TRBJ1-4, the V gene TRBV6-1, with D possibly being TRBD1 (5 bases). V gave up 5 bases and J gave up 0 bases, with 7 bases separating them. CDR3 size: 14 residues. CDR1 and CDR2 (germline): MNHNS, SASEGT. DNA for the CDR3: TGTGCCAGCAGTTCGGGGGCAACTAATGAAAAACTGTTTTTT. It is translated as CASSSGATNEKLFF.

This clonotype was picked up a small number of times. CDR3 amino acids: CASSRRNVHGETQYF. The CDR3 DNA reads TGTGCCAGCAGCCGCCGTAATGTCCACGGGGAGACCCAGTACTTC. The V and J genes are TRBV11-2 and TRBJ2-5, with no clear D. The CDR3 is 15 residues long. Germline values: CDR1 SGHAT, CDR2 FQNNGV. V dropped 5 bases and J dropped 5 bases, with 18 bases sitting between them.

This chain links TRBV19 with TRBJ1-6; D gene ambiguous. Trimming took 6 bases from V and 5 from J, leaving 8 bases between them. Germline CDR1 reads LNHDA; CDR2 reads SQIVND (reference sequence). The CDR3 is made up of 13 amino acids. The CDR3, as DNA: TGTGCCAGTAGACAAGTCGATAATTCACCCCTCCACTTT. Its protein product is CASRQVDNSPLHF. Together with reference TRBV19 and TRBJ1-6, the CDR3 gives the full variable domain: DGGITQSPKYLFRKEGQNVTLSCEQNLNHDAMYWYRQDPGQGLRLIYYSQIVNDFQKGDIAEGYSVSREKKESFPLTVTSAQKNPTAFYLCASRQVDNSPLHFGNGTRLTVT.

This clonotype occurred many times. This chain joins TRBV28 and TRBJ2-1, with a weak D call TRBD2 (5 bases). Germline CDR1 is MDHEN and CDR2 is SYDVKM. Trimming left V 10 bases short and J 4 bases short, with 23 bases between. The CDR3 is 16 residues long. CDR3 in DNA: TGTGCCACCATCCCGACTACAACTCTTTTATACAATGAGCAGTTCTTC. Its protein is CATIPTTTLLYNEQFF.

The V gene is TRBV5-1, the J gene TRBJ1-3; unclear D gene. V was clipped by 5 bases and J by 0 bases, with 9 bases between them. The CDR3 is 14 residues long. Germline CDR1 and CDR2: SGHRS and YFSETQ. The CDR3 region is CASRDWSSGNTIYF. CDR3 DNA sequence: TGCGCCAGCAGGGACTGGAGCTCTGGAAACACCATATATTTT.

The sample holds a few counts of this clonotype. The chain uses TRBV27 and TRBJ2-7; 8 bases fit TRBD2. The CDR3 extends over 16 amino acids. V was clipped by 6 bases and J by 2 bases; unmatched bases: 12. Germline CDR1 is MNHEY and CDR2 is SMNVEV (reference sequence). CDR3: CASSLGGAGDPYEQYF. CDR3 DNA: TGTGCCAGCAGCCTCGGGGGAGCGGGAGACCCCTACGAGCAGTACTTC.

The chain uses TRBV2 and TRBJ1-1, with D perhaps matching TRBD1 (5 bases). V was cut by 0 bases and J by 4 bases, with 12 bases left in between. This CDR3 is 15 amino acids long. Germline-derived CDR1 and CDR2 are SNHLY and FYNNEI. The CDR3 spells CASSEADPGTTEAFF. CDR3 coding DNA: TGTGCCAGCAGTGAAGCGGACCCGGGGACCACTGAAGCTTTCTTT.

The chain combines TRBV27 with TRBJ1-6; D gene ambiguous. Germline assignment: CDR1 MNHEY and CDR2 SMNVEV (reference sequence). V lost 6 bases, J lost 0 bases, and 12 bases lay in between. The CDR3 loop spans 16 amino acids. The CDR3 reads CASSSPASSYNSPLHF. The DNA for the CDR3 is TGTGCCAGCAGCTCCCCGGCTAGCTCCTATAATTCACCCCTCCACTTT.

J is TRBJ2-1 and V is TRBV12-3 or TRBV12-4, with TRBD2 matching 8 bases. V lost 6 bases to trimming and J lost 0 bases; unmatched junction nucleotides: 10. The CDR3 has 17 residues. The CDR3 loop is CASRRARAGASYNEQFF. The CDR3 DNA sequence: TGTGCCAGCAGGCGGGCTCGAGCGGGGGCCTCCTACAATGAGCAGTTCTTC.

This chain connects TRBV18 to TRBJ1-5; D may be TRBD1 (6 bases). The CDR3 is made up of 14 amino acids. The germline V gene encodes CDR1 KGHSH and CDR2 LQKENI. Between the trimmed V and J ends, which lost 3 bases and 6 bases, there was a span of 12 bases. CDR3 sequence (DNA): TGTGCCAGCTCACCCATAGACAGGAGTCAGCCCCAGCATTTT. It is translated as CASSPIDRSQPQHF.